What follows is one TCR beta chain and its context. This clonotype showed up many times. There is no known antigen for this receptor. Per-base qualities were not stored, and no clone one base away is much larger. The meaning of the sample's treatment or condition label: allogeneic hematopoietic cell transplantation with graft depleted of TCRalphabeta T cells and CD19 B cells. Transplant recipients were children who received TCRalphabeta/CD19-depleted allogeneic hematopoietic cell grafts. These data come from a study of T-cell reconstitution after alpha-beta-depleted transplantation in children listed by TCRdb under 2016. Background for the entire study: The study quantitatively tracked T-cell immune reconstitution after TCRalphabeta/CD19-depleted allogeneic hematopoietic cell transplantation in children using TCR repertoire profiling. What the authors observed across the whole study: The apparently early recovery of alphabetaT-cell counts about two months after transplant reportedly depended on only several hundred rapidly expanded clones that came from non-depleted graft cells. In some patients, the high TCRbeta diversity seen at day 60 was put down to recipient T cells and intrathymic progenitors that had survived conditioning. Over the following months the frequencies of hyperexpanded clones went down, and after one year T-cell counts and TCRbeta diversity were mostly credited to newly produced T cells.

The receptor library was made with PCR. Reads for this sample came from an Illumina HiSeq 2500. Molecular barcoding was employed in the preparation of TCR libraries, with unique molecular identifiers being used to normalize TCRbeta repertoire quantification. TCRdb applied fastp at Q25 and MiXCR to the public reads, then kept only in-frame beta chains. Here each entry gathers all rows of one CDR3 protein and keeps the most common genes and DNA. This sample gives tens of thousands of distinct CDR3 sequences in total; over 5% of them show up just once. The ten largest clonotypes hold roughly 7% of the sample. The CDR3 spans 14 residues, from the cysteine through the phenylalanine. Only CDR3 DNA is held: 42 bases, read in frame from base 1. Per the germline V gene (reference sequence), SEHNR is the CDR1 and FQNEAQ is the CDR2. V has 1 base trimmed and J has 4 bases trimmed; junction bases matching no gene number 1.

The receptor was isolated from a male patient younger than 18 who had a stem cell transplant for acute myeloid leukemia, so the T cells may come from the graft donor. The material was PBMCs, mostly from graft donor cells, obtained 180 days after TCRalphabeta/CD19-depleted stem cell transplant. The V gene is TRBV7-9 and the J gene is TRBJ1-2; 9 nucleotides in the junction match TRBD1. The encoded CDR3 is CASSLGTGAYGYTF. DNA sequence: TGTGCCAGCAGCTTAGGGACAGGGGCCTATGGCTACACCTTC.